The T cell receptor beta chain under discussion was sequenced for a study of blood T cell repertoires in COVID-19 (TCRdb year 2020). Study-wide context: Collaborator samples came from the United States, Italy and Spain and covered acute and convalescent phases of COVID-19. The prospective study material was composed of cDNA or gDNA derived from T cells, B-cell-depleted T cells, or PBMCs. Subjects who had been exposed to COVID-19, were actively infected with it, or had recovered from it provided the deeply sampled blood TCRbeta repertoires that made up the dataset. The repertoires were released in a freely available public database intended as a resource for research on the immune response to SARS-CoV-2. Samples were obtained from the ongoing ImmuneRACE study (first 160 participants) and from 1,000 to 1,500 subjects provided by 6 global collaborators. Sample metadata almost always included a de-identified subject ID, COVID-19 status, age in years and sex. Where available, HLA class I and class II types were obtained from metadata supplied by the sample provider rather than from assay-based typing. Findings and caveats that apply to the study as a whole: How much clinical and demographic metadata was included differed by source and by participant, and the metadata was provided uncurated.

The collaborating institutions used their own protocols to collect whole blood in K2EDTA tubes. For TCRbeta analysis, collaborator samples were shipped as frozen whole blood, as isolated PBMCs, or as DNA extracted from either sample type. In its sample, this clone comes out as large (0.1 to 1%). Its antigen is unknown. Base qualities are missing; no much larger clone stands one base away. Counted from cysteine to phenylalanine, this CDR3 has 15 amino acids. The retained sequence is limited to the CDR3, 45 bases, with the frame set at the first base. CDR1 and CDR2 (MNHEY, SVGAGI) derive from the germline V gene. At the junction V is shortened by 4 bases and J by 3 bases, with 10 bases in between. TCRbeta CDR3 regions were amplified from genomic DNA using the immunoSEQ Assay, a bias-controlled multiplex PCR. From the authors' description of their analysis: The number of nucleated cells in each sample was estimated from the amplification of reference gene primers within the assay. To quantify the absolute abundance of each unique TCRbeta CDR3 rearrangement, sequence reads were collapsed and filtered. For each sample, productive Simpson clonality was calculated by taking the square root of Simpson's diversity index across productive rearrangements. Drawn from immuneACCESS, this table holds only the in-frame rearrangements with V and J called that TCRdb kept. Clones are partly lost; checked studies trace under half to an unresolved V gene and leave the rest unexplained. V and J calls and clone size come straight from that table; D and trimming were deduced from the DNA. This sample comprises more than 95,000 clones, over 75% of them detected only once. In total, the top ten clones hold 10% to 15% of the sample.

The clonotype originates from a human donor in a cohort sampled during active or convalescent COVID-19. Recombination linked TRBV6-5 to TRBJ1-6, and perhaps TRBD1 as D gene, on 6 matching bases. Material: peripheral blood. CDR3 sequence: CASSSLDSYNSPLHF. The nucleotide sequence is given as TGTGCCAGCAGTTCCCTGGACAGCTATAATTCACCCCTCCACTTT.